These 20 T cell receptor beta chains came from one sample sequenced in a study of control samples from healthy donors and cancer patients. Libraries were prepared by immunoSEQ multiplex PCR; TCRdb keeps only in-frame clonotypes and omits some of them. Here the sample spans roughly 130,000 clones, 85% to 95% being singletons. The sample taken for sequencing was blood. The receptors come from a man between 18 and 35 years old in good health.

This chain uses TRBV7-2 with TRBJ2-1; 7 nucleotides agree with TRBD2. CDR1 is SGHTA and CDR2 is FQGNSA in the germline V gene. V was pared by 5 bases and J by 2 bases, with 9 bases of the junction left unmatched. CDR3 length: 16 residues. CDR3 region: CASSHSGGRPYNEQFF. CDR3 nucleotide sequence: TGTGCCAGCAGCCATTCGGGGGGACGGCCCTACAATGAGCAGTTCTTC.

The chain links TRBV6-2 or TRBV6-3 to TRBJ1-1; perhaps TRBD1 as D (5 bases). The CDR3 runs 16 residues. CDR1 is MNHEY and CDR2 is SVGEGT in the germline V gene. The V and J ends lost 6 bases and 2 bases respectively, with 19 bases between them. CDR3 amino acids: CASSPWGRAQNTEAFF. In nucleotides, the CDR3 is TGTGCCAGCAGCCCCTGGGGCAGGGCGCAAAACACTGAAGCTTTCTTT.

The chain joins TRBV6-6 to TRBJ1-2; D is ambiguous. The germline CDR1 and CDR2 sequences are MNHNY and SVGAGI (reference sequence). CDR3 length: 12 amino acids. Trimming removed 6 bases from V and 7 bases from J, with 12 bases in between. In DNA form, the CDR3 reads TGTGCCAGCAGAGAACCACCAAGTGGCTACACCTTC. Its protein is CASREPPSGYTF.

The V gene is TRBV14, the J gene TRBJ1-1, with D possibly being TRBD1 (5 bases). V shed 3 bases and J shed 11 bases, with 16 bases lying between them. The V gene's germline CDR1 is SGHDN and CDR2 FVKESK. This CDR3 region has 13 residues. CDR3 coding DNA: TGTGCCAGCAGCCACTCTGGTGGCAGGGTGGCTTTCTTT. It codes for CASSHSGGRVAFF.

This chain joins TRBV19 and TRBJ1-1; D not resolved. This CDR3 spans 12 amino acids. Germline CDR1 LNHDA, CDR2 SQIVND (reference sequence). The germline V and J ends were trimmed by 7 bases and 5 bases, with 11 bases remaining between them. CDR3 sequence reads: CASKRRGTEAFF. The DNA for the CDR3 is TGTGCCAGTAAGCGGCGGGGTACTGAAGCTTTCTTT.

The rearrangement links TRBV27 to TRBJ2-3; 9 bases agree with TRBD1. J was trimmed by 3 bases and V by 1 base; bases with no gene match: 2. Germline loops: CDR1 MNHEY, CDR2 SMNVEV (reference sequence). The CDR3 runs to 15 residues. CDR3 sequence: CASSLWGQGTDTQYF. CDR3 coding DNA: TGTGCCAGCAGTTTATGGGGACAGGGAACAGATACGCAGTATTTT.

The chain links TRBV4-1 to TRBJ1-6, with D perhaps matching TRBD1 (5 bases). The length of the CDR3 is 14 residues. The germline V and J ends were trimmed by 1 base and 6 bases, with 7 bases remaining between them. Looked up from germline, CDR1 is MGHRA and CDR2 is YSYEKL. CDR3 sequence reads: CASSQVDTNSPLHF. The CDR3 coding sequence is TGCGCCAGCAGCCAAGTGGACACTAATTCACCCCTCCACTTT.

V and J are TRBV11-2 and TRBJ2-7; D remains unclear. Looked up from germline, CDR1 is SGHAT and CDR2 is FQNNGV. Trimming cost V 1 base and J 2 bases, with 15 bases left between them. This CDR3 spans 16 amino acids. CDR3: CASSLGSGIMTYEQYF. The CDR3 DNA reads TGTGCCAGCAGCTTAGGGTCTGGCATTATGACCTACGAGCAGTACTTC.

The V gene is TRBV11-2, the J gene TRBJ1-4; 7 nucleotides line up with TRBD1. After removal of 4 bases from V and 5 bases from J, the junction contained 10 bases not matched to a gene. The CDR3 totals 16 residues. Germline CDR1 and CDR2: SGHAT and FQNNGV. CDR3 nucleotide sequence: TGTGCCAGCAGCTCTCTGCGACAGGGCCGCAATGAAAAACTGTTTTTT. Its protein is CASSSLRQGRNEKLFF. The variable domain in full, with the rest retrieved from reference TRBV11-2 and TRBJ1-4, is EAGVAQSPRYKIIEKRQSVAFWCNPISGHATLYWYQQILGQGPKLLIQFQNNGVVDDSQLPKDRFSAERLKGVDSTLKIQPAKLEDSAVYLCASSSLRQGRNEKLFFGSGTQLSVL.

The chain combines TRBV29-1 with TRBJ1-2; D gene ambiguous. The germline V gene has CDR1 SQVTM and CDR2 ANQGSEA. With 4 bases removed from V and 4 bases from J, the gap between germline ends came to 13 bases. The CDR3 is made up of 13 amino acids. The CDR3 nucleotides are TGCAGCGTTGTGGTTCCCTTGGGCTATGGCTACACCTTC. It is translated as CSVVVPLGYGYTF. The full variable domain, completed using reference TRBV29-1 and TRBJ1-2, is SAVISQKPSRDICQRGTSLTIQCQVDSQVTMMFWYRQQPGQSLTLIATANQGSEATYESGFVIDKFPISRPNLTFSTLTVSNMSPEDSSIYLCSVVVPLGYGYTFGSGTRLTVV.

The chain combines TRBV11-2 with TRBJ1-1; D not resolved. Trimming shortened V by 6 bases and J by 1 base, and 6 bases separated the two germline ends. CDR1 and CDR2 from the germline V gene are SGHAT and FQNNGV. This CDR3 has 12 amino acids. CDR3 sequence (DNA): TGTGCCAGCAGATACAAGAACACTGAAGCTTTCTTT. Amino acids: CASRYKNTEAFF.

The genes are TRBV11-2 and TRBJ1-3; 7 nucleotides agree with TRBD1. Germline CDR1 and CDR2: SGHAT and FQNNGV. This CDR3 region has 19 residues. Germline trimming cut 6 bases from V and 4 bases from J; bases unmatched to any gene: 21. In DNA, the CDR3 is TGTGCCAGCAGTTCTCATCCGATGGCTGACAGGGTTGGAGGAAACACCATATATTTT. It translates to CASSSHPMADRVGGNTIYF.

This chain uses TRBV5-4 with TRBJ1-6, with D uncertain. V shed 3 bases and J shed 0 bases, with 10 bases lying between them. Per the germline V gene, CDR1 is SGHNT and CDR2 is YYREEE (reference sequence). The CDR3 is 16 amino acids. In nucleotides, the CDR3 is TGTGCCAGCAGCTCGACGGGGAGCTCCTATAATTCACCCCTCCACTTT. Amino acid sequence: CASSSTGSSYNSPLHF. The full variable domain, its missing parts supplied by reference TRBV5-4 and TRBJ1-6, is ETGVTQSPTHLIKTRGQQVTLRCSSQSGHNTVSWYQQALGQGPQFIFQYYREEENGRGNFPPRFSGLQFPNYSSELNVNALELDDSALYLCASSSTGSSYNSPLHFGNGTRLTVT.

This rearrangement joins TRBV6-5 to TRBJ2-1; 13 bases map to TRBD2. V shed 5 bases and J 10 bases; nucleotides not matched to a gene: 8. CDR1 is MNHEY, CDR2 SVGAGI, per germline. The CDR3 spans 15 residues. The CDR3 DNA reads TGTGCCAGCAGTCCACCGGGACTAGCGGGGTGGGAGCAGTTCTTC. Translation gives CASSPPGLAGWEQFF.

This chain joins TRBV5-1 and TRBJ1-1; D gene ambiguous. V lost 0 bases and J 0 bases, leaving 15 bases between the germline ends. CDR3 length: 17 amino acids. CDR1 is SGHRS, CDR2 YFSETQ, per germline. Here the CDR3 DNA reads TGCGCCAGCAGCTTGGGGGTCAGGACGTTCATGAACACTGAAGCTTTCTTT. It is translated as CASSLGVRTFMNTEAFF.

The chain joins TRBV19 to TRBJ1-2; no reliable D call. The CDR3 loop spans 14 amino acids. V was clipped by 7 bases and J by 2 bases, with 14 bases between them. Germline loops: CDR1 LNHDA, CDR2 SQIVND (reference sequence). DNA for the CDR3: TGTGCCAGTAATACTCGGCAATCAAACTATGGCTACACCTTC. Its translation is CASNTRQSNYGYTF.

The rearrangement uses TRBV2 and TRBJ2-2; 7 bases agree with TRBD1. The CDR3 loop spans 14 amino acids. CDR1 is SNHLY and CDR2 is FYNNEI in the germline V gene. With 7 bases clipped from V and 3 bases from J, the junction kept 5 bases outside the gene matches. CDR3: CASTTGDHTGELFF. The CDR3 coding sequence is TGTGCCAGCACCACAGGGGACCACACCGGGGAGCTGTTTTTT. Looking up the rest from reference TRBV2 and TRBJ2-2 gives the full variable domain: EPEVTQTPSHQVTQMGQEVILRCVPISNHLYFYWYRQILGQKVEFLVSFYNNEISEKSEIFDDQFSVERPDGSNFTLKIRSTKLEDSAMYFCASTTGDHTGELFFGEGSRLTVL.

The gene calls are TRBV9 and TRBJ2-7; 8 bases match TRBD2. V lost 3 bases to trimming and J lost 3 bases; unmatched junction nucleotides: 11. Looked up from germline, CDR1 is SGDLS and CDR2 is YYNGEE. The CDR3 consists of 16 residues. The CDR3 region has the DNA TGTGCCAGCAGCGCGCCCGGGGGGGGCGCTTGCTACGAGCAGTACTTC. Amino acids: CASSAPGGGACYEQYF.

The CDR3 here is CASSVGRGWRGDTDTQYF. The CDR3 DNA is TGTGCCAGCAGTGTCGGGCGGGGCTGGCGGGGGGACACAGATACGCAGTATTTT. This chain links TRBV2 with TRBJ2-3; 8 bases agree with TRBD2. The V gene's germline CDR1 is SNHLY and CDR2 FYNNEI. The V gene end was trimmed by 4 bases and the J gene end by 2 bases; junction bases not matched to a gene: 14. The CDR3 is 18 amino acids.

The chain couples TRBV25-1 to TRBJ1-2; 9 bases match TRBD1. Germline CDR1 reads MGHDK; CDR2 reads SYGVNS. This CDR3 comprises 13 residues. V gave up 4 bases and J gave up 7 bases; unmatched junction bases: 4. DNA for the CDR3: TGTGCCAGCAGTGTACAGGGGGCCGGTGGCTACACCTTC. It encodes CASSVQGAGGYTF.